This TCR beta chain is drawn from a study of T cell responses to AZD1222 COVID-19 vaccine. Study-level findings and limits: An increase in Spike-specific TCR breadth and depth was observed after two AZD1222 doses. It should be noted that donors were predominantly white British and more often female, and clonal diversity was possibly underestimated.

Germline loops: CDR1 SGHRS, CDR2 YFSETQ. The CDR3 spans 14 residues. The ends were cut back, 1 base at V and 4 bases at J, with 11 bases in the middle. Sequenced by immunoSEQ multiplex PCR; TCRdb stores in-frame clones only, minus some. The table lists 100,000 to 120,000 clones, around 84% of them singletons. Details on this clone: Its specificity is unknown.

The sequence came from an adult in good health. The gene calls are TRBV5-1 and TRBJ1-2; D gene uncertain. Specimen: peripheral blood, collected on day 0 of AZD1222 vaccination. CDR3 amino acids: CASSLNPGSYGYTF. CDR3 in DNA: TGCGCCAGCAGCTTGAATCCGGGTAGCTATGGCTACACCTTC.